Listed here are 13 T cell receptor beta chains from one sample, sequenced in a study of Ad26.COV2.S vaccination and SARS-CoV-2 variants (dated by TCRdb to the early 2020s). Receptor amplification or capture employed the immunoSEQ multiplex PCR assay. TCRdb mirrors the immuneACCESS table, restricted to in-frame sequences. Some clones are absent from its copies; in checked studies, under half trace to an unresolved V gene, and the reason for the others is unknown. This sample comprises 45,000 or so clones, approximately 80% of them detected only once. Less than 60% of the sample is taken by the ten largest. The time point label corresponds to: individuals recovered from natural SARS-CoV-2 infection. The specimen comprised peripheral blood, sampled after recovery from COVID-19. These receptor sequences come from a human donor who had recovered from COVID-19.

V is TRBV19 and J is TRBJ2-1; D is unresolved. Trimming left V 4 bases short and J 4 bases short, with 8 bases between. CDR3 length: 13 amino acids. Germline CDR1 reads LNHDA; CDR2 reads SQIVND (reference sequence). The CDR3: CASSRTDYNEQFF. CDR3 in DNA: TGTGCCAGTAGTAGGACGGATTACAATGAGCAGTTCTTC.

This rearrangement joins TRBV18 to TRBJ1-1, with a weak D call TRBD1 (6 bases). V lost 3 bases and J lost 1, with 18 bases in between. The CDR3 runs to 17 residues. Per germline, CDR1 KGHSH and CDR2 LQKENI. The CDR3 coding sequence is TGTGCCAGCTCACCTGGTCTCGACAGGATCGGGAACACTGAAGCTTTCTTT. Translation: CASSPGLDRIGNTEAFF. The variable domain in full, with the rest retrieved from reference TRBV18 and TRBJ1-1, is NAGVMQNPRHLVRRRGQEARLRCSPMKGHSHVYWYRQLPEEGLKFMVYLQKENIIDESGMPKERFSAEFPKEGPSILRIQQVVRGDSAAYFCASSPGLDRIGNTEAFFGQGTRLTVV.

J is TRBJ2-1 and V is TRBV2; 8 positions match TRBD1. CDR3 size: 15 residues. Trimming took 10 bases from V and 5 from J; bases not matched to a gene: 13. CDR1 and CDR2 (germline): SNHLY, FYNNEI. CDR3 residues: CATTTDRGGNNEQFF. The CDR3 coding sequence is TGTGCCACCACGACCGACAGGGGCGGTAACAATGAGCAGTTCTTC.

On this clone itself: At one of its ends the junction is not consistent with the germline gene, which may arise from a read error. The rearrangement joins TRBV28 to TRBJ1-1, with D maybe TRBD1 (5 bases). Germline values: CDR1 MDHEN, CDR2 SYDVKM. This CDR3 is built from 14 residues. This CDR3 is CASSLGGLKTEAFF. In DNA form, the CDR3 reads TGTGCCAGCAGTTTAGGGGGATTGAAAACTGAAGCTTTCTTT.

This clone was counted a single time. CDR3 sequence: CASSVEYLDTQYF. CDR3 DNA: TGTGCCAGCAGCGTAGAGTATCTTGATACGCAGTATTTT. The chain uses TRBV9 and TRBJ2-3, with D hard to call. This CDR3 is 13 amino acids long. Germline V gene lookup returns CDR1 SGDLS and CDR2 YYNGEE. The V and J ends lost 0 bases and 6 bases respectively, with 8 bases between them.

The sample holds a few counts of this clone. The chain uses TRBV7-9 and TRBJ1-2; unclear D gene. The CDR3 runs 11 residues. Trimming pared 8 bases from V and 2 bases from J, leaving 6 bases between. Germline CDR1 and CDR2: SEHNR and FQNEAQ (reference sequence). The CDR3 region has the DNA TGTGCCAGCGAACAGAACTATGGCTACACCTTC. Translated: CASEQNYGYTF.

This clone showed up just once. CDR3 residues: CASSRSGASSYNSPLHF. DNA of the CDR3: TGTGCCAGCAGTCGCTCCGGGGCTAGCTCCTATAATTCACCCCTCCACTTT. The V and J genes are TRBV6-6 and TRBJ1-6, with D maybe TRBD1 (5 bases). Germline values: CDR1 MNHNY, CDR2 SVGAGI (reference sequence). The CDR3 sequence is 17 residues long. Deletions cut 5 bases from V and 0 bases from J, with 14 bases between.

V is TRBV4-1 and J is TRBJ1-1, with 8 positions matching TRBD1. The ends lost 2 bases at V and 8 bases at J; junction bases unmatched: 4. The CDR3 spans 13 residues. Looked up from germline, CDR1 is MGHRA and CDR2 is YSYEKL. The CDR3 is CASSQLDRAEAFF. The CDR3 DNA sequence: TGCGCCAGCAGCCAACTGGACAGGGCGGAAGCTTTCTTT.

The chain recombines TRBV24-1 with TRBJ2-5, with D unresolved. The CDR3 runs to 13 residues. The germline V gene encodes CDR1 KGHDR and CDR2 SFDVKD. Deletions cut 3 bases from V and 13 bases from J, with 17 bases between. CDR3: CATSDPSTAVPYF. The CDR3 region has the DNA TGTGCCACCAGTGATCCTTCTACTGCCGTACCGTACTTC.

This rearrangement joins TRBV2 to TRBJ1-6; no clear D. This CDR3 comprises 14 residues. Germline-derived CDR1 and CDR2 are SNHLY and FYNNEI. Between the trimmed V and J ends, which lost 0 bases and 14 bases, there was a span of 14 bases. CDR3: CASSEAQTLQALHF. CDR3 nucleotides: TGTGCCAGCAGTGAAGCGCAAACTCTTCAAGCCCTCCACTTT.

This clone showed up just once. The CDR3 protein is CASSEQGMRGYTF. CDR3 in DNA: TGTGCCAGCAGTGAGCAGGGGATGCGGGGCTACACCTTC. The chain uses TRBV6-1 and TRBJ1-2, with TRBD1 as a possible D gene (6 bases). Germline V lookup: CDR1 MNHNS, CDR2 SASEGT. Trimming removed 3 bases from V and 8 bases from J, with 13 bases in between. This CDR3 contains 13 residues.

The rearrangement joins TRBV14 to TRBJ1-6; D perhaps matches TRBD1 (5 bases). Germline V gives CDR1 SGHDN, CDR2 FVKESK. Trimming removed 0 bases from V and 7 bases from J, with 13 bases in between. The CDR3 extends over 16 amino acids. CDR3: CASSQDNRGRNSPLHF. CDR3 DNA sequence: TGTGCCAGCAGCCAAGATAACCGGGGCCGGAATTCACCCCTCCACTTT.

V and J are TRBV7-2 and TRBJ2-2, with 10 bases fitting TRBD2. V was pared by 1 base and J by 9 bases, with 8 bases of the junction left unmatched. Germline assignment: CDR1 SGHTA and CDR2 FQGNSA. The CDR3 is 16 residues long. In nucleotides, the CDR3 is TGTGCCAGCAGCTTAGACCCTAGCGGGGGAAGACGGGAGCTGTTTTTT. Protein: CASSLDPSGGRRELFF.